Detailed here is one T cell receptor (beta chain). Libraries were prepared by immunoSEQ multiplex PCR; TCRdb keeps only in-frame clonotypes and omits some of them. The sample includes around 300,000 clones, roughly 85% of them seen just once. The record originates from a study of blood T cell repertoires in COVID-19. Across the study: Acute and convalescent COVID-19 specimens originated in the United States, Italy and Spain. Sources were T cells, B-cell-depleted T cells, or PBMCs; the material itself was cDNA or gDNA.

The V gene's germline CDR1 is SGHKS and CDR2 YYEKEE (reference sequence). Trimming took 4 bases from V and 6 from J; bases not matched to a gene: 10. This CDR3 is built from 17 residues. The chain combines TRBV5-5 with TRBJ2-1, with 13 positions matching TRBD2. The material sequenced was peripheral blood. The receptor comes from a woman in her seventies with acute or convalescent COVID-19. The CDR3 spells CASSGTSGAPPGNEQFF. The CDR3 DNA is TGTGCCAGCAGCGGGACTAGCGGGGCCCCACCTGGCAATGAGCAGTTCTTC.